Listed below are T cell receptor beta chains from one sample, sequenced in a study of T cells after yellow fever vaccination. TCRdb reanalysed the 5' RACE reads using MiXCR and keeps one entry per CDR3 protein. The sample lists approximately 260,000 distinct CDR3 sequences, roughly 4.8% occurring once. Source: CD4+ T cells sorted from PBMCs, taken on the day of the yellow fever booster vaccination. The receptors shown here come from a man in his late teens or twenties who received the YFV17D yellow fever vaccine. Both conserved end residues are part of each CDR3. A D gene is named only where the DNA matches it firmly. Expanded clones are given a class, and other clones once, few, many or no size at all.

abundance	d_gene	v_gene	j_gene	CDR3nt	CDR3aa
many	-	TRBV20-1	TRBJ2-3	TGCAGTGCTGGACCCTCCTGGGGGACGCAGTATTTT	CSAGPSWGTQYF
-	-	TRBV5-1	TRBJ1-1	TGCGCCAGCAGCTCTGTCACTGAGAGGAACACTGAAGCTTTCTTT	CASSSVTERNTEAFF
-	-	TRBV20-1	TRBJ1-5	TGCAGTGCAACCTGGAGGGGAGGAAATCAGCCCCAGCATTTT	CSATWRGGNQPQHF
few	-	TRBV28	TRBJ1-5	TGTGCCAGCAGTTCCGGAGCTGAAGGGCATCAGCCCCAGCATTTT	CASSSGAEGHQPQHF
many	-	TRBV5-4	TRBJ2-3	TGTGCCAGCAGCTTATCGGAACGCGGAGATACGCAGTATTTT	CASSLSERGDTQYF
many	TRBD1	TRBV28	TRBJ1-4	TGTGCCAGCACCCTAACCGGGACAGCTAATGAAAAACTGTTTTTT	CASTLTGTANEKLFF
few	-	TRBV18	TRBJ2-5	TGTGCCAGCTCACCACCTAGCGGCGAGACCCAGTACTTC	CASSPPSGETQYF
many	-	TRBV6-2/TRBV6-3	TRBJ2-5	TGTGCCAGCAGCTCGCGGAGGGGCGGGGAGACCCAGTACTTC	CASSSRRGGETQYF
-	TRBD2	TRBV6-1	TRBJ2-5	TGTGCCAGCAGGGTGGGACTAGCGGCTGCACAAGAGACCCAGTACTTC	CASRVGLAAAQETQYF
-	-	TRBV30	TRBJ2-1	TGTGCCTGGAGTCCCGGGGGCCCACTCGCCTGTGAGCAGTTCTTC	CAWSPGGPLACEQFF
many	-	TRBV7-9	TRBJ2-3	TGTGCCAGCAGCTGGCAGGGGACAGATACGCAGTATTTT	CASSWQGTDTQYF
-	-	TRBV5-6	TRBJ2-3	TGTGCCAGCAGCGGGGGGACTCCCACAGATACGCAGTATTTT	CASSGGTPTDTQYF
many	-	TRBV5-1	TRBJ2-2	TGCGCCAGCAGCTTGCCGGGACCAGCGAACACCGGGGAGCTGTTTTTT	CASSLPGPANTGELFF
few	-	TRBV5-1	TRBJ2-5	TGCGCCAGCAGCTTGGATTTCGCCCAGGGGACCCAGTACTTC	CASSLDFAQGTQYF
many	-	TRBV5-6	TRBJ2-4	TGTGCCAGCAGCTTGGGCTGGGGTCAGGACATTCAGTACTTC	CASSLGWGQDIQYF
-	TRBD1	TRBV29-1	TRBJ1-2	TGCAGCGTTCCAATTCGACAGGGGCGATACTATGGCTACACCTTC	CSVPIRQGRYYGYTF
many	TRBD1	TRBV5-4	TRBJ1-1	TGTGCCAGCAGCCCGCGACAGGGATTGAACACTGAAGCTTTCTTT	CASSPRQGLNTEAFF
many	TRBD2	TRBV5-1	TRBJ2-3	TGCGCCAGCAGCCTTAGCGGGGGGCTTGGCACAGATACGCAGTATTTT	CASSLSGGLGTDTQYF
-	-	TRBV5-1	TRBJ2-6	TGCGCCAGCAGCAGGGACCCCCTTGGGGCCAACGTCCTGACTTTC	CASSRDPLGANVLTF
-	-	TRBV6-2/TRBV6-3	TRBJ2-7	TGTGCCAGCAGTTACCCCTCCGGGACGATCCACTACGAGCAGTACTTC	CASSYPSGTIHYEQYF
many	-	TRBV27	TRBJ2-2	TGTGCCAGCAGTTTAACGACAGGGAGGAGAACCGGGGAGCTGTTTTTT	CASSLTTGRRTGELFF
few	-	TRBV28	TRBJ1-4	TGTGCCAGTCTTGTGGGGACCGCTGGAGGTGAAAAACTGTTTTTT	CASLVGTAGGEKLFF
many	TRBD2	TRBV7-2	TRBJ2-3	TGTGCCAGCAGCTCGGGGCGCGGGGGGGCCGGAGATACGCAGTATTTT	CASSSGRGGAGDTQYF
few	-	TRBV5-8	TRBJ1-2	TGTGCCAGCAGCTCGCAGGGAGCCCATTATGGCTACACCTTC	CASSSQGAHYGYTF
few	-	TRBV27	TRBJ1-1	TGTGCCAGCAGCAACAGGGATTCTAACACTGAAGCTTTCTTT	CASSNRDSNTEAFF
few	TRBD1	TRBV7-2	TRBJ1-5	TGTGCCAGCAGCTTACGACAGGGCGAGCAGCCCCAGCATTTT	CASSLRQGEQPQHF
-	-	TRBV4-3	TRBJ1-2	TGCGCCAGCAGCCAAGATCACCAGGGTTATCCCTATGGCTACACCTTC	CASSQDHQGYPYGYTF
few	TRBD2	TRBV7-2	TRBJ2-3	TGTGCCAGCAACAAAGTGAGCGGGGTTGGCACAGATACGCAGTATTTT	CASNKVSGVGTDTQYF
many	-	TRBV5-1	TRBJ1-2	TGCGCCAGCAGCTTGGGGGGGGGTGCCCAAAGGATCTCTGGCTACACCTTC	CASSLGGGAQRISGYTF
-	TRBD1	TRBV7-8	TRBJ2-6	TGTGCCAGCAGCTTAGGATACCCGGGACAGGGCAGCTCTGGGGCCAACGTCCTGACTTTC	CASSLGYPGQGSSGANVLTF
-	-	TRBV6-2/TRBV6-3	TRBJ2-1	TGTGCCAGCAGTTACCCGACAGGGAGGTCCTACAATGAGCAGTTCTTC	CASSYPTGRSYNEQFF
few	TRBD2	TRBV6-5	TRBJ2-2	TGTGCCAGCAGGGGAACTAGCGGGGGTTTGGGCGGGGAGCTGTTTTTT	CASRGTSGGLGGELFF
many	-	TRBV6-5	TRBJ2-6	TGTGCCAGCAGTGGAGGGTGGGACAGCTCTGGGGCCAACGTCCTGACTTTC	CASSGGWDSSGANVLTF
few	TRBD1	TRBV6-5	TRBJ1-5	TGTGCCAGCAGAGGGACAGCGTATAGCAATCAGCCCCAGCATTTT	CASRGTAYSNQPQHF